The next 13 T cell receptor beta chains were all read from a single sample in a study of T cell repertoires in cytomegalovirus infection. TCRdb re-called the reads through MiXCR, storing one row per CDR3 protein. The sample has about 200,000 distinct CDR3 sequences; roughly 9.8% are singletons. Sequencing input: PBMCs. Receptor source: a human donor in good health (CMV status not recorded). Some clones in this sample may be carry-over from other donors' samples.

Ten or more counts support this clonotype. This chain links TRBV27 with TRBJ2-5, with 8 bases identical to TRBD2. Germline V gene lookup returns CDR1 MNHEY and CDR2 SMNVEV (reference sequence). V was clipped by 5 bases and J by 3 bases; unmatched bases: 2. This CDR3 has 13 residues. CDR3 sequence: CASSTGLEETQYF. CDR3 nucleotides: TGTGCCAGCAGTACGGGACTAGAAGAGACCCAGTACTTC.

This clonotype was detected only a few times. This chain connects TRBV11-1 to TRBJ2-2, with 10 bases fitting TRBD2. Germline trimming cut 3 bases from V and 7 bases from J; bases unmatched to any gene: 11. CDR3 length equals 17 residues. CDR1 and CDR2 (germline): SGHAT, FQDESV (reference sequence). This chain's CDR3 is CASSFSPAGGPDGELFF. CDR3 DNA: TGTGCCAGCAGCTTCAGCCCAGCGGGAGGGCCGGACGGGGAGCTGTTTTTT.

The table lists this clonotype with many counts. J is TRBJ2-7 and V is TRBV7-2, with D maybe TRBD2 (5 bases). The CDR3 is 15 amino acids. The V end lost 2 bases, the J end lost 4 bases, and 15 bases lay between the germline ends. Per the germline V gene, CDR1 is SGHTA and CDR2 is FQGNSA. CDR3 amino acids: CASSLPRGRGYEQYF. CDR3 DNA sequence: TGTGCCAGCAGCTTACCCCGGGGTCGTGGGTACGAGCAGTACTTC.

This clonotype showed up many times. The chain couples TRBV12-3 or TRBV12-4 to TRBJ1-5; D uncertain. The V and J ends lost 6 bases and 6 bases respectively, with 15 bases between them. The CDR3 length is 14 residues. CDR3 amino acids: CASSGEMIIQPQHF. CDR3 nucleotides: TGTGCCAGCAGCGGGGAAATGATAATTCAGCCCCAGCATTTT.

J is TRBJ1-5 and V is TRBV27; D possibly corresponds to TRBD1 (6 bases). The CDR3 sequence is 14 residues long. Germline CDR1 is MNHEY and CDR2 is SMNVEV (reference sequence). The V end lost 8 bases, the J end lost 0 bases, and 11 bases lay between the germline ends. The CDR3 region has the DNA TGTGCCAGCTCACAGGGTATTAGCAATCAGCCCCAGCATTTT. It specifies CASSQGISNQPQHF.

This clonotype was picked up many times. The genes are TRBV7-6 and TRBJ2-1; TRBD2 might be the D (5 bases). Trimming cost V 4 bases and J 2 bases, with 12 bases left between them. This CDR3 is 15 amino acids long. Germline loops: CDR1 SGHVS, CDR2 FNYEAQ. CDR3 coding DNA: TGTGCCAGCAGCTCCGGAGGTCCTCCCTACAATGAGCAGTTCTTC. Translated: CASSSGGPPYNEQFF.

This clonotype has ten or more counts. This rearrangement joins TRBV10-3 to TRBJ1-5; 7 nucleotides agree with TRBD1. Unmatched junction bases numbered 1, after V lost 2 bases and J lost 3 bases. The CDR3 is 14 amino acids. Germline V CDR1 and CDR2: ENHRY, SYGVKD. CDR3 DNA: TGTGCCATCAGTGAGGGACAGGTCAATCAGCCCCAGCATTTT. The encoded protein is CAISEGQVNQPQHF.

This clonotype was detected many times. This chain joins TRBV29-1 and TRBJ2-5; no reliable D call. Germline CDR1 and CDR2: SQVTM and ANQGSEA. The length of the CDR3 is 13 residues. Trimming shortened V by 1 base and J by 1 base, and 7 bases separated the two germline ends. This CDR3 reads CSVEGRFQETQYF. In DNA, the CDR3 is TGCAGCGTTGAAGGCCGGTTCCAAGAGACCCAGTACTTC.

There are many counts of this clonotype. The chain is built from TRBV7-2 and TRBJ1-6; TRBD1 is a possible D gene (5 bases). The CDR3 length is 16 residues. Germline V gene sequence: CDR1 SGHTA, CDR2 FQGNSA. V shed 3 bases and J shed 5 bases, with 14 bases lying between them. CDR3 bases: TGTGCCAGCAGCTTGAATGGACACCTTAATAATTCACCCCTCCACTTT. Protein: CASSLNGHLNNSPLHF.

This chain uses TRBV28 with TRBJ1-4; D uncertain. V was trimmed by 6 bases and J by 8 bases, leaving 13 bases between them. This CDR3 is 13 amino acids long. Germline CDR1 reads MDHEN; CDR2 reads SYDVKM. CDR3 protein: CASSPNLGEKLFF. DNA for the CDR3: TGTGCCAGCAGCCCGAATCTCGGGGAAAAACTGTTTTTT.

Ten or more counts support this clonotype. The rearrangement uses TRBV6-2 or TRBV6-3 and TRBJ2-2; D unclear. CDR3 length: 15 amino acids. Germline V gene data show CDR1 as MNHEY and CDR2 as SVGEGT. Trimming took 1 base from V and 7 from J, leaving 13 bases between them. The CDR3 sequence is CASSYFPALSGELFF. The DNA for the CDR3 is TGTGCCAGCAGTTACTTCCCAGCCCTCAGCGGGGAGCTGTTTTTT.

This clonotype was counted ten times or more. The gene calls are TRBV7-2 and TRBJ2-7; 9 nucleotides line up with TRBD2. With 5 bases clipped from V and 3 bases from J, the junction kept 8 bases outside the gene matches. Germline CDR1 reads SGHTA; CDR2 reads FQGNSA. This CDR3 region has 15 residues. The CDR3 sequence: CASSVGLADNYEQYF. The CDR3 coding sequence is TGTGCCAGCAGCGTGGGACTAGCTGATAACTACGAGCAGTACTTC.

The sample holds many counts of this clonotype. V gene TRBV28 combines with J gene TRBJ1-1; TRBD1 agrees at 10 bases. Trimming took 6 bases from V and 7 from J; bases not matched to a gene: 5. Per the germline V gene, CDR1 is MDHEN and CDR2 is SYDVKM. The CDR3 extends over 13 amino acids. The CDR3 reads CASRLRTGGEAFF. CDR3 bases: TGTGCCAGCAGGCTCCGGACAGGGGGTGAAGCTTTCTTT.